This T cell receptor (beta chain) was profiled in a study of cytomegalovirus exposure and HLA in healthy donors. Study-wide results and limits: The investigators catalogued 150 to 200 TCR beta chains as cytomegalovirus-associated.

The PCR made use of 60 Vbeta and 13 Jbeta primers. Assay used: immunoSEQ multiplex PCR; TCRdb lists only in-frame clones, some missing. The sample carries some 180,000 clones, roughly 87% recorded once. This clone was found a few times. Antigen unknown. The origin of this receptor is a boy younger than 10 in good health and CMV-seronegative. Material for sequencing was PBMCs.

CDR3 protein: CASSSRPGAAGNTIYF. The CDR3, as DNA: TGTGCCAGCAGTTCCCGGCCAGGGGCGGCTGGAAACACCATATATTTT. The V call is TRBV6-5, the J call TRBJ1-3; D may be TRBD1 (6 bases). Trimming took 4 bases from V and 2 from J, leaving 15 bases between them. Per the germline V gene, CDR1 is MNHEY and CDR2 is SVGAGI. The CDR3 sequence is 16 residues long.